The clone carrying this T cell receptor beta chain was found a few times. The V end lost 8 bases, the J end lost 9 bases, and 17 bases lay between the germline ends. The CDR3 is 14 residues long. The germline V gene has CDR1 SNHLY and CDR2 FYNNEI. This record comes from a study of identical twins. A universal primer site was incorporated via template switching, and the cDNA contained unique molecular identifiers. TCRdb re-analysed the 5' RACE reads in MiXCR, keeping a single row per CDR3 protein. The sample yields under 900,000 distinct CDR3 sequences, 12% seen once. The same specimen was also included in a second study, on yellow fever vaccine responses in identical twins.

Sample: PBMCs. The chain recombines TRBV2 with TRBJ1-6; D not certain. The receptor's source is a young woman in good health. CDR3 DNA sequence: TGTGCCAGCCTAAAGCACCCTGAGATTTCACCCCTCCACTTT. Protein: CASLKHPEISPLHF.